Given below is one TCR beta chain in context. Its antigen is undetermined. Per the germline V gene, CDR1 is LNHDA and CDR2 is SQIVND (reference sequence). V lost 6 bases, J lost 4 bases, and 13 bases stayed unmatched. The CDR3 is 17 residues long. This entry is derived from a study of T cell responses to AZD1222 COVID-19 vaccine. Study-wide results and limits: Among vaccine-associated CD4 TCRs, coverage spanned spike, with dominance at 160-218 and 743-854. AZD1222 recipients seropositive at baseline numbered only five to seven. Donor demographics were predominantly white British with a female majority; clonal diversity may be underestimated. Receipt of two AZD1222 doses was followed by a rise in Spike-specific TCR breadth and depth.

Sequencing used immunoSEQ multiplex PCR; TCRdb keeps in-frame clones, though not all of them. The data show fewer than 150,000 clones, roughly 84% seen once. The chain combines TRBV19 with TRBJ2-2, with 8 bases matching TRBD1. This receptor was taken from an adult in good health. The input for sequencing was peripheral blood, taken on day 0 of AZD1222 vaccination. The CDR3 protein is CASRPPSGTGVTGELFF. In DNA form, the CDR3 reads TGTGCCAGTAGGCCCCCCTCCGGGACAGGTGTCACCGGGGAGCTGTTTTTT.